What follows is one TCR beta chain and its context. Given the absence of the conserved phenylalanine or tryptophan at the CDR3 end, a read error is likely. This entry belongs to a study of Ad26.COV2.S vaccination and SARS-CoV-2 variants. V gave up 3 bases and J gave up 4 bases, with 6 bases separating them. Germline V gives CDR1 SGDLS, CDR2 YYNGEE. There are 12 residues in the CDR3. Treatment reported: some 20 received Ad26.COV2.S at low or high dose, single or two shots; about 5 received placebo; per-sample allocation not given. The study sampled participants on day 63 after the first vaccine or placebo injection. Produced via immunoSEQ multiplex PCR; TCRdb's table is partial and in-frame only. The sample lists about 680,000 clones, 80% to 90% occurring once.

The source of this sequence is a person aged 18-65 years who received the Ad26.COV2.S COVID-19 vaccine or a placebo. The rearrangement links TRBV9 to TRBJ2-3, with a tentative D call TRBD1 (5 bases). The input for sequencing was peripheral blood, taken in a trial of Ad26.COV2.S vaccine versus placebo. DNA for the CDR3: TGTGCCAGCAGCGCCAGGGCAGATACGCAGTATTTA. Translation gives CASSARADTQYL.